This entry lists 20 T cell receptor beta chains sequenced from one sample in a study of blood T cell repertoires in COVID-19. Using immunoSEQ multiplex PCR, the repertoire was profiled, and TCRdb retains in-frame clones only, with some absent. The sample records about 300,000 clones, 89% being singletons. Sequenced material: PBMCs or T cells enriched from blood (not recorded which). The source is a woman between 50 and 59 years old who had been exposed to COVID-19.

This clone was observed a single time. The rearrangement links TRBV7-9 to TRBJ1-2; no firm D call. V gave up 5 bases and J gave up 4 bases, with 17 bases separating them. Per the germline V gene, CDR1 is SEHNR and CDR2 is FQNEAQ (reference sequence). The CDR3 extends over 15 amino acids. CDR3 bases: TGTGCCAGCAGCACATTAGGTCCGTCGGGCTATGGCTACACCTTC. Its translation: CASSTLGPSGYGYTF.

This chain uses TRBV5-1 with TRBJ2-7; 10 nucleotides agree with TRBD1. From germline, CDR1 is SGHRS and CDR2 YFSETQ. This CDR3 contains 14 residues. After removal of 5 bases from V and 2 bases from J, the junction contained 4 bases not matched to a gene. In DNA form, the CDR3 reads TGCGCCAGCAGGTCGGGGACAGGGGCCTACGAGCAGTACTTC. This encodes CASRSGTGAYEQYF. The full variable domain, its missing parts supplied by reference TRBV5-1 and TRBJ2-7, is KAGVTQTPRYLIKTRGQQVTLSCSPISGHRSVSWYQQTPGQGLQFLFEYFSETQRNKGNFPGRFSGRQFSNSRSEMNVSTLELGDSALYLCASRSGTGAYEQYFGPGTRLTVT.

The rearrangement uses TRBV29-1 and TRBJ1-2; D is ambiguous. Germline values: CDR1 SQVTM, CDR2 ANQGSEA. V was trimmed by 6 bases and J by 9 bases, leaving 20 bases between them. The CDR3 is 13 amino acids. The CDR3 is CSVVAINGDSYTF. CDR3 coding DNA: TGCAGCGTAGTTGCCATAAACGGAGATAGCTACACCTTC.

V gene TRBV28 combines with J gene TRBJ2-2; 9 bases align to TRBD2. The CDR3 consists of 16 residues. J gave up 3 bases and V 7 bases, and 9 bases lay outside the gene matches. The germline gives CDR1 MDHEN, CDR2 SYDVKM. CDR3 bases: TGTGCCAGCACCTCCCCTAGCGGGAAATACACCGGGGAGCTGTTTTTT. Encoded protein: CASTSPSGKYTGELFF.

J is TRBJ1-2 and V is TRBV11-2, with 7 bases fitting TRBD1. This CDR3 is built from 16 residues. Germline CDR1 SGHAT, CDR2 FQNNGV. V shed 5 bases and J 1 base; nucleotides not matched to a gene: 10. CDR3 loop: CASSPTTGDRNYGYTF. CDR3 bases: TGTGCCAGCAGCCCTACTACAGGGGACCGTAACTATGGCTACACCTTC.

V is TRBV6-5 and J is TRBJ1-2, with a possible D match to TRBD1 (5 bases). This CDR3 has 11 amino acids. The V end was cut by 7 bases, the J end by 8 bases, with 11 bases between. Germline V gives CDR1 MNHEY, CDR2 SVGAGI. The CDR3 nucleotides are TGTGCCAGCATGGGGGGACTGGGCTACACCTTC. Protein sequence: CASMGGLGYTF.

The chain combines TRBV30 with TRBJ1-1; no firm D call. The V and J ends lost 0 bases and 1 base respectively, with 6 bases between them. There are 13 residues in the CDR3. CDR1 GTSNPN and CDR2 SVGIG come from the germline V gene (reference sequence). CDR3 protein: CAWSVARNTEAFF. The DNA for the CDR3 is TGTGCCTGGAGTGTAGCCCGGAACACTGAAGCTTTCTTT.

V gene TRBV4-1 combines with J gene TRBJ2-5; 12 nucleotides line up with TRBD2. CDR1 and CDR2 from the germline V gene are MGHRA and YSYEKL. The CDR3 runs 18 residues. J gave up 5 bases and V 0 bases, and 10 bases lay outside the gene matches. In nucleotides, the CDR3 is TGCGCCAGCAGCCAAGATGGGCTAGCGGGGGGGCGGCTCGAGACCCAGTACTTC. Translated, it gives CASSQDGLAGGRLETQYF.

The chain links TRBV28 to TRBJ1-2; tentative D call: TRBD1 (6 bases). This CDR3 spans 15 amino acids. V was pared by 4 bases and J by 4 bases, with 16 bases between. The germline CDR1 and CDR2 sequences are MDHEN and SYDVKM. CDR3 nucleotides: TGTGCCAGCAGTTCCCCCCCGGGACATATCTATGGCTACACCTTC. It encodes CASSSPPGHIYGYTF.

This chain uses TRBV28 with TRBJ1-4, with TRBD1 as a possible D gene (6 bases). The CDR3 spans 15 residues. Germline assignment: CDR1 MDHEN and CDR2 SYDVKM. V was clipped by 6 bases and J by 7 bases, with 18 bases between them. The CDR3 loop reads CASSPGGSITEKLFF. In DNA form, the CDR3 reads TGTGCCAGCAGCCCGGGGGGCAGCATCACTGAAAAACTGTTTTTT.

This chain joins TRBV18 and TRBJ2-7, with D perhaps TRBD1 (5 bases). The CDR3 extends over 15 amino acids. V gave up 0 bases and J gave up 2 bases, with 11 bases separating them. Germline V lookup: CDR1 KGHSH, CDR2 LQKENI. CDR3 in amino acids: CASSPPPGMAYEQYF. CDR3 nucleotide sequence: TGTGCCAGCTCACCACCGCCAGGGATGGCCTACGAGCAGTACTTC. The full variable domain, completed using reference TRBV18 and TRBJ2-7, is NAGVMQNPRHLVRRRGQEARLRCSPMKGHSHVYWYRQLPEEGLKFMVYLQKENIIDESGMPKERFSAEFPKEGPSILRIQQVVRGDSAAYFCASSPPPGMAYEQYFGPGTRLTVT.

The chain joins TRBV7-2 to TRBJ1-5; 8 nucleotides line up with TRBD1. The CDR3 runs to 15 residues. The germline V gene encodes CDR1 SGHTA and CDR2 FQGNSA. J gave up 5 bases and V 5 bases, and 8 bases lay outside the gene matches. CDR3 nucleotides: TGTGCCAGCAGCCAAACAGGGGGGGGGCATCAGCCCCAGCATTTT. Its protein product is CASSQTGGGHQPQHF.

V gene TRBV3-1 (or the pseudogene TRBV3-2) combines with J gene TRBJ2-5; D perhaps matches TRBD2 (5 bases). This CDR3 has 16 amino acids. Germline lookup yields CDR1 LGHDT and CDR2 YNNKEL (reference sequence). The V gene lost 1 base and the J gene lost 2 bases, with 14 bases spanning the gap. The CDR3 coding sequence is TGTGCCAGCAGCCAAGCCGGGCTAGCCCTACAAGAGACCCAGTACTTC. Its protein product is CASSQAGLALQETQYF.

This chain links TRBV3-1 (or the pseudogene TRBV3-2) with TRBJ1-5; D perhaps matches TRBD1 (5 bases). Per the germline V gene, CDR1 is LGHDT and CDR2 is YNNKEL (reference sequence). There are 15 residues in the CDR3. V shed 3 bases and J shed 7 bases, with 16 bases lying between them. CDR3 in amino acids: CASSQGPVSRQPQHF. CDR3 DNA sequence: TGTGCCAGCAGCCAGGGGCCGGTTTCTCGACAGCCCCAGCATTTT.

The chain is built from TRBV5-1 and TRBJ1-4; D might be TRBD1 (5 bases). Germline CDR1 and CDR2: SGHRS and YFSETQ. There are 15 residues in the CDR3. With 1 base removed from V and 3 bases from J, the gap between germline ends came to 10 bases. In DNA form, the CDR3 reads TGCGCCAGCAGCTTGTCGGGGGTCTCTAATGAAAAACTGTTTTTT. Encoded protein: CASSLSGVSNEKLFF.

The chain has TRBV18 and TRBJ2-7, with D possibly being TRBD2 (7 bases). Germline CDR1 and CDR2: KGHSH and LQKENI. The V gene lost 4 bases and the J gene lost 6 bases, with 19 bases spanning the gap. This CDR3 spans 15 amino acids. The CDR3 DNA sequence: TGTGCCAGCTCACGAGACGGTGCGGGGGCGGGCGAGCAGTACTTC. Protein product: CASSRDGAGAGEQYF.

The rearrangement joins TRBV19 to TRBJ2-1; the match to TRBD2 covers 7 bases. V lost 6 bases to trimming and J lost 3 bases; unmatched junction nucleotides: 8. The CDR3 runs 15 residues. The germline CDR1 and CDR2 sequences are LNHDA and SQIVND (reference sequence). The CDR3 region has the DNA TGTGCCAGTAGATTTGGGGGAGGGATCTACAATGAGCAGTTCTTC. Translation gives CASRFGGGIYNEQFF.

The chain is built from TRBV9 and TRBJ2-3; possibly TRBD1 for D (6 bases). V lost 0 bases and J 0 bases, leaving 11 bases between the germline ends. Germline CDR1 and CDR2: SGDLS and YYNGEE. This CDR3 region has 16 residues. CDR3 in DNA: TGTGCCAGCAGCGTAGTAGGGGGACGGAGCACAGATACGCAGTATTTT. It specifies CASSVVGGRSTDTQYF.

The chain has TRBV2 and TRBJ2-3; 11 bases match TRBD1. Trimming at V came to 5 bases and at J to 3 bases, leaving 7 bases not matched to a gene. Germline CDR1 SNHLY, CDR2 FYNNEI. The CDR3 runs to 16 residues. CDR3 sequence reads: CASSKTGQGVTDTQYF. The CDR3 nucleotides are TGTGCCAGCAGTAAGACGGGACAGGGGGTGACAGATACGCAGTATTTT.

The chain has TRBV20-1 and TRBJ2-7; weak D call: TRBD1 (6 bases). The CDR3 sequence is 14 residues long. Trimming shortened V by 3 bases and J by 5 bases, and 17 bases separated the two germline ends. Germline V gives CDR1 DFQATT, CDR2 SNEGSKA (reference sequence). CDR3 protein: CSASRSQGTNEQYF. CDR3 coding DNA: TGCAGTGCTAGTAGAAGCCAGGGGACGAACGAGCAGTACTTC.